This paragraph reports one TCR beta chain. The sample is drawn from a study of blood T cell repertoires in COVID-19. Overall study: Samples of COVID-19 (acute and convalescent) were obtained from the United States, Italy and Spain. PBMCs, B-cell-depleted T cells, or T cells were the source of the cDNA or gDNA that made up the material.

Germline V gene sequence: CDR1 LNHNV, CDR2 YYDKDF (reference sequence). The CDR3 contains 14 residues. V lost 1 base, J lost 7 bases, and 14 bases lay in between. Profiling relied on immunoSEQ multiplex PCR, and the TCRdb table lists in-frame clones only, not all of them. The profile shows roughly 300,000 clones, 65% to 90% of them singletons. Sequenced input: PBMCs or T cells enriched from blood (not recorded which). The rearrangement joins TRBV15 to TRBJ2-7, with D perhaps TRBD1 (5 bases). This clonotype originated in a woman aged 40-49 years with acute COVID-19. Written as DNA, the CDR3 is TGTGCCACCAGCAGAGGCTGGGGTGCAGGGGAGCAGTACTTC. Translated, it gives CATSRGWGAGEQYF.